This record concerns one T cell receptor (beta chain) sequence. Its antigen is still unknown. One end of the junction fails to match germline, which may point to a read error. The template was RNA from unsorted bulk tissue. This sample is part of a study of tumor and adjacent non-tumor tissue in lung cancer. Findings and caveats of the study: Compared with tumor, normal lung showed significantly lower TCR diversity.

Three rounds of nested PCR, following a modified ARM-PCR protocol, produced the TCRbeta library. TCRdb reanalysed the multiplex PCR reads using MiXCR and keeps one entry per CDR3 protein. The sample holds 200,000 to 250,000 distinct CDR3 sequences, around 71% seen once. Germline V gene sequence: CDR1 DFQATT, CDR2 SNEGSKA (reference sequence). This CDR3 contains 14 residues. Specimen: lung tumor tissue. The TCR originated in a man in his fifties or sixties with non-small cell lung cancer. The V gene is TRBV20-1, the J gene TRBJ1-1; 7 bases are shared with TRBD1. CDR3 bases: TGCAGTGCTAGAGTACAGGGGAATAGCTCTGAAGTTTTCTTT. Translated: CSARVQGNSSEVFF.